Sequencing of this T cell receptor beta chain was carried out in a study of beta chain features in type 1 diabetes. As to this clone: Its antigen is unidentified.

What was sequenced were expressed TCRB transcripts, since all of the isolated RNA had been reverse transcribed. Produced via immunoSEQ multiplex PCR; TCRdb's table is partial and in-frame only. The table has about half a million clones, about 10% seen once; the top ten hold less than 0.06%. The germline V and J ends were trimmed by 2 bases and 7 bases, with 15 bases remaining between them. Germline-derived CDR1 and CDR2 are MGHRA and YSYEKL. CDR3 length: 14 amino acids. Notes on the study in general: Sequencing the cDNA could make cells with high TCR expression show up more than they should.

Sequencing used naive CD4+ T cells from blood. The receptor was derived from a woman under 30 in good health. V and J are TRBV4-1 and TRBJ2-7, with TRBD2 as a possible D gene (6 bases). CDR3 sequence reads: CASSQFGTSGEQYV. As DNA, the CDR3 is TGCGCCAGCAGCCAATTCGGGACTTCGGGGGAGCAGTACGTC.